This T cell receptor (beta chain) originates from a study of T cell responses to AZD1222 COVID-19 vaccine. Using immunoSEQ multiplex PCR, the repertoire was profiled, and TCRdb retains in-frame clones only, with some absent. The sample holds approximately 110,000 clones, more than 75% seen once. To note about this clone: Its antigen is as yet unknown.

General study findings and limits: When two AZD1222 doses had been given, Spike-specific TCR breadth and depth rose.

The germline CDR1 and CDR2 sequences are LGHDT and YNNKEL (reference sequence). V shed 4 bases, J shed 0 bases, and the junction held 0 bases outside the gene matches. The CDR3 length is 14 residues. The chain combines TRBV3-1 (or the pseudogene TRBV3-2) with TRBJ1-2; 9 nucleotides match TRBD1. The TCR originated in an adult in good health. Sequenced material: peripheral blood, taken on day 0 of AZD1222 vaccination. CDR3: CASSRDRANYGYTF. Here the CDR3 DNA reads TGTGCCAGCAGCCGGGACAGGGCTAACTATGGCTACACCTTC.